Included here is one T cell receptor beta chain sequence, with context. Its cognate antigen is unknown. CDR3 length: 15 residues. Germline values: CDR1 LNHDA, CDR2 SQIVND (reference sequence). The trim removed 4 bases at V and 0 bases at J, leaving 4 bases unmatched. This sample was included in a study of T cell responses to AZD1222 COVID-19 vaccine. Study findings and constraints: The donors showed a predominance of white British ancestry and of females, with possible underestimation of clonal diversity.

Generated by immunoSEQ multiplex PCR, the TCRdb table keeps only in-frame clones and is missing some. Of some 150,000 clones in the sample, around nine tenths were seen once. The origin of this receptor is an adult who received the AZD1222 COVID-19 vaccine. The sample consisted of peripheral blood, taken 28 days after the second AZD1222 dose. V is TRBV19 and J is TRBJ1-1; 8 bases are shared with TRBD1. CDR3 region: CASSKTGEMNTEAFF. CDR3 in DNA: TGTGCCAGTAGTAAGACAGGGGAAATGAACACTGAAGCTTTCTTT. The full variable domain, completed using reference TRBV19 and TRBJ1-1, is DGGITQSPKYLFRKEGQNVTLSCEQNLNHDAMYWYRQDPGQGLRLIYYSQIVNDFQKGDIAEGYSVSREKKESFPLTVTSAQKNPTAFYLCASSKTGEMNTEAFFGQGTRLTVV.